Given below is one TCR beta chain in context. The data were taken from a study of human T cells and chemical hapten exposure. Whole-study context: Patients got weekly scalp diphenylcyclopropenone doses over the roughly 24-week study.

TCRdb processed the RACE reads anew with MiXCR; each CDR3 protein has one entry. The sample contains about 180,000 distinct CDR3 sequences, 25% to 35% of which appear only once. Time point specified: pre-sensitization, week 0. Described treatment: therapeutic diphenylcyclopropenone sensitization with weekly scalp DPC. CDR1 and CDR2 (germline): SQVTM, ANQGSEA. V gave up 4 bases and J gave up 4 bases, with 13 bases separating them. The CDR3 is 14 amino acids. This receptor was taken from a woman in her twenties or thirties with alopecia areata. Some clones in this sample may be carry-over from other donors' samples. Sequenced here: whole blood, sampled in connection with sensitization to the hapten diphenylcyclopropenone (DPC). This chain uses TRBV29-1 with TRBJ1-4; D remains ambiguous. This chain's CDR3 is CSVGTGQDNEKLFF. The CDR3 coding sequence is TGCAGCGTTGGCACGGGTCAGGATAATGAAAAACTGTTTTTT.